The 25 T cell receptor beta chains reported below all come from one sample, sequenced in a study of T cells expressing NK-cell markers. From the 5' RACE reads, TCRdb lists one entry per CDR3 protein and no DNA. This table holds some 340,000 distinct CDR3 sequences. The sequencing sample was made of blood T cells: a sorted CD56 or NKG2C T cell subset, CD4+ or CD8+ T cells, or bulk PBMC T cells (not recorded which). These receptors all come from a man aged 18-70 years in good health.

The V gene is TRBV5-1, the J gene TRBJ1-2; TCRdb picks TRBD1, but there is no DNA to check that call. Germline V gives CDR1 SGHRS, CDR2 YFSETQ. The CDR3 totals 16 residues. Here the CDR3 reads CASSQSTGGGGYGYTF.

The V gene is TRBV11-2, the J gene TRBJ2-2; no DNA is available, so the TRBD1 call from TCRdb remains unchecked. Germline V gene sequence: CDR1 SGHAT, CDR2 FQNNGV. The length of the CDR3 is 18 residues. The CDR3 reads CASSTELFGRGRGGELFF.

V is TRBV5-8 and J is TRBJ1-1. CDR1 is SGHTS and CDR2 is YDEGEE in the germline V gene. The CDR3 runs to 14 residues. The CDR3 protein is CASSFKDFNTEAFF. The entire variable domain, with the rest obtained from reference TRBV5-8 and TRBJ1-1, is as follows: EAGVTQSPTHLIKTRGQQATLRCSPISGHTSVYWYQQALGLGLQFLLWYDEGEERNRGNFPPRFSGRQFPNYSSELNVNALELEDSALYLCASSFKDFNTEAFFGQGTRLTVV.

The chain combines TRBV6-2 or TRBV6-3 with TRBJ2-5; the D gene TCRdb calls, TRBD1, cannot be checked with no DNA. There are 15 residues in the CDR3. CDR1 and CDR2 (germline): MNHEY, SVGEGT. The CDR3 loop is CASSYAGTRGETQYF.

The CDR3: CASSQEGLRRNTEAFF. This chain links TRBV3-1 with TRBJ1-1. The CDR3 covers 16 residues. Looked up from germline, CDR1 is LGHDT and CDR2 is YNNKEL (reference sequence).

The genes are TRBV20-1 and TRBJ2-1; without DNA, the TCRdb call of TRBD2 cannot be checked. From germline, CDR1 is DFQATT and CDR2 SNEGSKA (reference sequence). The CDR3 consists of 16 residues. CDR3 residues: CSASLPGLDLIDEQFF.

The chain is built from TRBV6-1 and TRBJ2-7; TCRdb names TRBD1, which stays unverified in the absence of DNA. CDR1 and CDR2 (germline): MNHNS, SASEGT. The CDR3 covers 13 residues. CDR3 residues: CASSHEQGLEQYF.

The rearrangement uses TRBV29-1 and TRBJ2-5; without DNA, the TCRdb call of TRBD2 cannot be checked. The CDR3 loop spans 14 amino acids. Germline CDR1 is SQVTM and CDR2 is ANQGSEA. This chain's CDR3 is CRISGGAVGETQYF.

The J gene is TRBJ1-4, the V gene TRBV5-1; lacking DNA, the TRBD1 call made by TCRdb goes unchecked. The germline CDR1 and CDR2 sequences are SGHRS and YFSETQ. The CDR3 runs 14 residues. This CDR3 reads CASSEGRGNEKLFF.

The rearrangement uses TRBV7-9 and TRBJ1-2; TCRdb gives TRBD1 as the D gene, but with no DNA this cannot be confirmed. Germline loops: CDR1 SEHNR, CDR2 FQNEAQ (reference sequence). The CDR3 is 16 amino acids. The CDR3 here is CASSHPGQGSNYGYTF.

The chain recombines TRBV5-1 with TRBJ1-6; as DNA is missing, the TRBD1 call by TCRdb cannot be tested. This CDR3 is 14 amino acids long. Germline V CDR1 and CDR2: SGHRS, YFSETQ. CDR3 region: CASSIGTGSSPLHF. Full variable domain (rest looked up from reference TRBV5-1 and TRBJ1-6): KAGVTQTPRYLIKTRGQQVTLSCSPISGHRSVSWYQQTPGQGLQFLFEYFSETQRNKGNFPGRFSGRQFSNSRSEMNVSTLELGDSALYLCASSIGTGSSPLHFGNGTRLTVT.

This chain joins TRBV7-4 and TRBJ1-5; as DNA is missing, the TRBD1 call by TCRdb cannot be tested. The CDR3 spans 17 residues. Germline CDR1 SGHVT, CDR2 SQSDAQ. CDR3: CASSFGQGKLYGQPQHF.

The rearrangement links TRBV7-8 to TRBJ1-4. The CDR3 is made up of 15 amino acids. The germline V gene encodes CDR1 SGHVS and CDR2 FQNEAQ. CDR3 residues: CASSRLGSPNEKLFF.

The chain's CDR3 is CASRGLAGNLANEQFF. The chain combines TRBV2 with TRBJ2-1; TCRdb's D call of TRBD2 is untestable without DNA. The CDR3 is made up of 16 amino acids. Germline-derived CDR1 and CDR2 are SNHLY and FYNNEI.

The V gene is TRBV3-1, the J gene TRBJ2-1; the D gene TCRdb calls, TRBD1, cannot be checked with no DNA. The length of the CDR3 is 11 residues. From germline, CDR1 is LGHDT and CDR2 YNNKEL (reference sequence). The CDR3 protein is CASSQRDRRFF.

The V and J genes are TRBV12-3 or TRBV12-4 and TRBJ2-7; the D gene TCRdb calls, TRBD1, cannot be checked with no DNA. This CDR3 spans 16 amino acids. Here the CDR3 reads CASSLGVDNLPYEQYF.

V gene TRBV29-1 combines with J gene TRBJ2-5; TCRdb gives TRBD2 as the D gene, but with no DNA this cannot be confirmed. CDR3 length equals 18 residues. Germline V gene lookup returns CDR1 SQVTM and CDR2 ANQGSEA. The CDR3 loop reads CSVPPGIKAGGYQETQYF.

The rearrangement links TRBV18 to TRBJ2-4; no DNA is available, so the TRBD1 call from TCRdb remains unchecked. Germline CDR1 reads KGHSH; CDR2 reads LQKENI. The CDR3 has 14 amino acids. CDR3 protein: CASSRGQDKNIQYF.

The chain links TRBV5-8 to TRBJ2-5. Germline CDR1 SGHTS, CDR2 YDEGEE. The CDR3 contains 15 residues. The CDR3 is CASSLGSRLQETQYF.

The chain carries TRBV4-2 and TRBJ1-3; TCRdb reports TRBD1, a call that lacks DNA to check it against. The CDR3 consists of 14 residues. From germline, CDR1 is LGHNA and CDR2 YNFKEQ. CDR3: CASSRDREGNTIYF.

This chain uses TRBV15 with TRBJ2-3; TCRdb's D call, TRBD2, is unchecked because there is no DNA. Germline V gene sequence: CDR1 LNHNV, CDR2 YYDKDF (reference sequence). This CDR3 has 15 residues. CDR3 amino acids: CATSREEGTANTQYF.

V and J are TRBV18 and TRBJ2-1; TCRdb returns TRBD1, unconfirmable since there is no DNA. This CDR3 contains 15 residues. Germline V gene data show CDR1 as KGHSH and CDR2 as LQKENI. CDR3 loop: CASSLGTGAYNEQFF.

CDR3 residues: CASSSVVASGGVKTQYF. V usage is TRBV7-2 and J usage is TRBJ2-5; TCRdb picks TRBD2, but there is no DNA to check that call. Germline CDR1 and CDR2: SGHTA and FQGNSA. The CDR3 is 17 residues long.

J is TRBJ2-3 and V is TRBV3-1. The germline CDR1 and CDR2 sequences are LGHDT and YNNKEL (reference sequence). The CDR3 loop spans 14 amino acids. The CDR3 reads CASSQDTSADTQYF.

The V call is TRBV20-1, the J call TRBJ1-5. CDR1 and CDR2 (germline): DFQATT, SNEGSKA (reference sequence). The CDR3 loop spans 15 amino acids. The CDR3 sequence: CSARVGGNSNQPQHF.